The table lists the clone carrying this TCR beta chain with a few counts. Deletions cut 4 bases from V and 2 bases from J, with 8 bases between. Germline CDR1 and CDR2: KGHDR and SFDVKD. This CDR3 contains 13 residues. In the original processing: Reference gene primer amplification in the assay estimated nucleated cell counts. The method was immunoSEQ multiplex PCR; TCRdb's version includes in-frame clones alone and lacks a portion of them. V, J and clone size were drawn from that table, and D and trimming were deduced from the DNA. The table has more than 300,000 clones, 86% seen once. The data stem from a study of blood T cell repertoires in COVID-19. Overall study context: The study drew acute and convalescent COVID-19 samples from the United States, Italy and Spain. The analysed material was cDNA or gDNA that came from T cells, B-cell-depleted T cells, or PBMCs.

The sequenced sample was peripheral blood. The V and J genes are TRBV24-1 and TRBJ2-7; D may be TRBD1 (5 bases). The TCR originated in a woman aged 50 to 60 with acute or convalescent COVID-19. The CDR3 protein is CATSETGTYEQYF. The CDR3 DNA follows: TGTGCCACCAGTGAAACAGGAACCTACGAGCAGTACTTC.